This paragraph covers one T cell receptor (beta chain) sequence. The data are from a study of cytotoxic CD8 clonotypes in ibrutinib-treated CLL. The data were produced by immunoSEQ multiplex PCR, yet TCRdb's version contains in-frame clones alone and is incomplete. The sample holds roughly 170,000 clones, approximately 80% seen once. Trimming removed 5 bases at V and 9 bases at J, with 16 bases between. Germline lookup yields CDR1 SGHTA and CDR2 FQGNSA. The length of the CDR3 is 13 residues. The sample consisted of PBMCs, taken after 24 months of ibrutinib treatment. The chain recombines TRBV7-2 with TRBJ1-1; D remains unclear. The TCR was taken from a human donor with chronic lymphocytic leukemia. As DNA, the CDR3 is TGTGCCAGCAGCCCAGCCCGGCTGCCAAAAGCTTTCTTT. Amino acids: CASSPARLPKAFF.